This is a list of T cell receptor beta chains from one sample in a study of OX40 agonist ivuxolimab in advanced cancers. The method was immunoSEQ multiplex PCR; TCRdb's version includes in-frame clones alone and lacks a portion of them. The sample carries about 70,000 clones, around 90% recorded once. The source material was CD4+ or CD8+ T cells sorted from blood, sampled in a trial of the OX40 agonist ivuxolimab. These TCRs come from an adult with an advanced solid tumor such as melanoma, head and neck, liver or kidney cancer. Each CDR3 is given without its conserved first and last residue. Fields, in order: J gene, V gene, clone size, CDR3 protein. A row's size may be missing; if present it is once, few, many or a size class.

J: TRBJ2-1; V: TRBV4-1; size: -; CDR3: ASSQGLTSGGMNEQF
J: TRBJ2-2; V: TRBV5-1; size: once; CDR3: ASSLAGGDTGELF
J: TRBJ2-7; V: TRBV28; size: once; CDR3: ASSLSYREREQY
J: TRBJ2-3; V: TRBV9; size: -; CDR3: ASSVSLTDTQY
J: TRBJ2-7; V: TRBV14; size: -; CDR3: ASSQDRWGTRQY
J: TRBJ1-4; V: TRBV6-1; size: -; CDR3: ASSDRDRVTKKLF
J: TRBJ2-7; V: TRBV10-3; size: -; CDR3: ATTRAQGALYEQY
J: TRBJ1-5; V: TRBV28; size: -; CDR3: ASSYRDRGLRRNQPQH
J: TRBJ2-7; V: TRBV7-3; size: -; CDR3: ASSLRDGQNEQY
J: TRBJ1-5; V: TRBV5-4; size: -; CDR3: ASSSPEGNQPQH
J: TRBJ2-7; V: TRBV11-1; size: -; CDR3: ASSLLRVPSYEQY
J: TRBJ2-7; V: TRBV5-8; size: -; CDR3: ASSLASGRNEQY
J: TRBJ2-7; V: TRBV7-2; size: -; CDR3: ASSLAGSYSYEQY
J: TRBJ2-7; V: TRBV6-1; size: -; CDR3: ASSLRVEQY
J: TRBJ1-1; V: TRBV6-1; size: -; CDR3: ASSLRERNTEAF
J: TRBJ1-1; V: TRBV28; size: once; CDR3: ASSFLDRGRVGAF
J: TRBJ2-5; V: TRBV25-1; size: -; CDR3: ASSEFRAGAQETQY
J: TRBJ2-3; V: TRBV7-9; size: -; CDR3: ASSSRTSGTVTDTQY
J: TRBJ1-3; V: TRBV28; size: -; CDR3: ASSLPIGSSGNTIY
J: TRBJ2-7; V: TRBV27; size: -; CDR3: ASSLGWGEQY
J: TRBJ2-4; V: TRBV5-1; size: -; CDR3: ASSLWGGREGNIQY
J: TRBJ2-7; V: TRBV19; size: -; CDR3: APPGGTENYEQY
J: TRBJ2-7; V: TRBV28; size: -; CDR3: ASSSGGIPYEQY
J: TRBJ2-7; V: TRBV6-5; size: -; CDR3: AGQGHEQY
J: TRBJ1-1; V: TRBV5-1; size: few; CDR3: ASSIPTVNTEAF
J: TRBJ2-7; V: TRBV7-9; size: -; CDR3: ASSLGRQGIGAYEQY
J: TRBJ2-7; V: TRBV2; size: -; CDR3: ASSPWGQDYEQY
J: TRBJ2-3; V: TRBV7-9; size: -; CDR3: ASSFGNRDRGLADTQY
J: TRBJ2-3; V: TRBV7-2; size: -; CDR3: ATGLAHSDTQY
J: TRBJ2-3; V: TRBV4-3; size: -; CDR3: ASSQDFGLGHTQY
J: TRBJ2-7; V: TRBV5-1; size: -; CDR3: ASSLAAGGPYEQY
J: TRBJ2-7; V: TRBV29-1; size: -; CDR3: SVLSGMAYEQY
J: TRBJ2-3; V: TRBV5-1; size: -; CDR3: ASSLHRPGQNTDTQY
J: TRBJ1-3; V: TRBV7-9; size: -; CDR3: ASILSGNTIY
J: TRBJ2-6; V: TRBV10-3; size: -; CDR3: AISFGTLSSGANVLT
J: TRBJ1-3; V: TRBV6-6; size: -; CDR3: ASSYMAAGNTIY
J: TRBJ2-7; V: TRBV18; size: -; CDR3: ASSPTSYEQY
J: TRBJ1-1; V: TRBV7-2; size: -; CDR3: ASSPGMNTEAF
J: TRBJ2-2; V: TRBV7-3; size: -; CDR3: ASSFPGQGNTGELF
J: TRBJ2-7; V: TRBV7-2; size: -; CDR3: ASSSRSRSASGNYEQY
J: TRBJ1-5; V: TRBV18; size: -; CDR3: ASSPGTGANQPQH
J: TRBJ1-4; V: TRBV2; size: -; CDR3: ASSVLGATNEKLF
J: TRBJ1-5; V: TRBV6-5; size: -; CDR3: ASPCICQPQH
J: TRBJ2-7; V: TRBV29-1; size: -; CDR3: SASQGPLEQY
J: TRBJ2-3; V: TRBV6-4; size: -; CDR3: ASSEMGAGSTDTQY
J: TRBJ2-4; V: TRBV19; size: -; CDR3: ASSIGQGVIQY
J: TRBJ1-5; V: TRBV7-8; size: -; CDR3: ASSLTPPGQGQPQH
J: TRBJ2-3; V: TRBV5-4; size: once; CDR3: ASSSPAGQGSDTQY
J: TRBJ2-1; V: TRBV18; size: -; CDR3: ASSPPGQGQGNEQF
J: TRBJ2-7; V: TRBV5-1; size: few; CDR3: ASSPGTGGGNDEQY
J: TRBJ2-2; V: TRBV7-6; size: -; CDR3: ASSGTSGGLGAGELF
J: TRBJ1-4; V: TRBV19; size: once; CDR3: ASGRGEHNEKLF
J: TRBJ2-1; V: TRBV7-2; size: -; CDR3: ASSQAIVGSYNEQF